A few counts support the clone carrying this T cell receptor (beta chain). The ends lost 5 bases at V and 0 bases at J; junction bases unmatched: 5. Germline assignment: CDR1 LGHDT and CDR2 YNNKEL (reference sequence). The CDR3 has 16 residues. The data belong to a study of immune characterization of retroperitoneal liposarcoma. TCRdb independently ran MiXCR on the PCR reads; one entry per CDR3 protein. The sample records some 4,200 distinct CDR3 sequences, 30% to 40% being singletons. The rearrangement links TRBV3-1 to TRBJ2-3; TRBD2 agrees at 10 bases. Sequencing input: tumor tissue. This clonotype originated in a male donor with retroperitoneal liposarcoma. CDR3: CASSVMTSGSTDTQYF. The CDR3 DNA reads TGTGCCAGCAGCGTAATGACTAGCGGGAGCACAGATACGCAGTATTTT.